A single T cell receptor beta chain is shown here with its context. The CDR3 contains 18 residues. The V gene lost 0 bases and the J gene lost 6 bases, with 22 bases spanning the gap. Germline CDR1 is SGHDN and CDR2 is FVKESK. A sample-barcoded 5' primer and a J-beta primer mix were used in a second PCR of roughly 7 to 11 cycles. One entry per CDR3 protein, called by TCRdb with MiXCR from the 5' RACE reads. This sample has about 930,000 distinct CDR3 sequences; about 28% occur once, and the top ten carry roughly a tenth. The data originate from a study of blood T cells in healthy people across ages. The sample was also linked to a second study, of T cells of mothers and their children. This second study notes: Added by the second PCR's M1S primer were sample barcodes and 2-4 random nucleotides. Evidence of persistent microchimeric T cell clones was absent.

Sample: blood. This receptor was identified in a woman between 40 and 55 years old in good health. The chain employs TRBV14 and TRBJ2-3; TRBD2 might be the D (6 bases). CDR3 bases: TGTGCCAGCAGCCAAGAAAGGTGGAGGGGACGGAGGGGCGATACGCAGTATTTT. Protein: CASSQERWRGRRGDTQYF.